Presented here are 4 T cell receptor delta chains from one specimen sequenced in a study of Vδ1+ human thymocytes. Study results and caveats: Highly polyclonal TRG and TRD repertoires with Gaussian CDR3 length distributions appeared in thymus.

These receptors have no known antigen. RNA was extracted from the cells and then reverse transcribed. CDR3 amplicons came from multiplex PCR with pooled V-gene forward and constant-region reverse primers. TCRdb re-called the multiplex PCR reads with CATT. The table has 54,000 or so delta-chain clones, around 15% seen once. Sequences were obtained from Vdelta1+ gamma-delta thymocytes from the thymus. Noted subset: FACS-sorted CD3+ TCRalphabeta- TCRVdelta1+ TCRVdelta2- thymocytes. The receptor source for this set is a boy under two years old who had congenital heart surgery.

This rearrangement joins TRDV1 to TRDJ1; 11 nucleotides agree with TRDD3. With 4 bases clipped from V and 8 bases from J, the junction kept 15 bases outside the gene matches. This CDR3 has 17 residues. Germline assignment: CDR1 TSWWSYY and CDR2 QGS. As DNA, the CDR3 is TGTGCTCTTGGGGGGAAGGCCTTCTCATGGGGGATACGCAAACTCATCTTT. Protein product: CALGGKAFSWGIRKLIF.

This clone was detected a few times. The chain employs TRDV1 and TRDJ1, with D perhaps TRDD3 (6 bases). The length of the CDR3 is 23 residues. CDR1 and CDR2 (germline): TSWWSYY, QGS. The germline V and J ends were trimmed by 4 bases and 0 bases, with 36 bases remaining between them. CDR3 protein: CALGGDSPGRWGLAKWYTDKLIF. CDR3 sequence (DNA): TGTGCTCTTGGGGGGGATTCCCCAGGTCGGTGGGGGTTGGCCAAATGGTACACCGATAAACTCATCTTT.

The J gene is TRDJ1, the V gene TRDV1, with TRDD3 matching 11 bases. The CDR3 extends over 23 amino acids. Trimming took 3 bases from V and 3 from J; bases not matched to a gene: 27. Germline CDR1 and CDR2: TSWWSYY and QGS. The DNA of the CDR3 is TGTGCTCTTGGGGACCGCCAAAAGGCCTTTCCGAAGGACTGGGGGATAAGGGCCGATAAACTCATCTTT. Translated, it gives CALGDRQKAFPKDWGIRADKLIF.

The V gene is TRDV1, the J gene TRDJ1; D is possibly TRDD2 (6 bases). Germline CDR1 TSWWSYY, CDR2 QGS. The CDR3 is 13 amino acids. Trimming removed 5 bases at V and 5 bases at J, with 12 bases between. The CDR3 region has the DNA TGTGCTCTTGGGACCCTTCCCGGGGATAAACTCATCTTT. Translated, it gives CALGTLPGDKLIF.